This TCR beta chain appears in the sequencing data of a study of blood T cells in healthy people across ages. The CDR3 extends over 15 amino acids. Per the germline V gene, CDR1 is MNHEY and CDR2 is SVGAGI. A sample-barcoded 5' primer and a J-beta primer mix were used in a second PCR of about 7 to 12 cycles. TCRdb reprocessed the 5' RACE reads via MiXCR and lists one record per CDR3 protein. The sample contains roughly 1.5 million distinct CDR3 sequences, roughly 43% of which appear only once. This TCR came from a young woman in good health. Sequencing was done on a sample of blood. The chain joins TRBV6-5 to TRBJ2-4; weak D call: TRBD2 (6 bases). The J call may be wrong; the DNA end is better matched by TRBJ2-7. The CDR3 nucleotides are TGTGCCAGCAGTTACTCGGGGGGAGTTTTCTACGAGCAGTACTTC. Its translation: CASSYSGGVFYEQYF.